This TCR beta chain comes out of a study of blood T cell repertoires in COVID-19 (dated by TCRdb to about 2020). Study-wide context: Samples from collaborators originated in the United States, Italy and Spain and spanned both the acute and convalescent phases of COVID-19. Nearly every sample came with metadata listing a de-identified subject ID, COVID-19 status, age in years and sex. The prospective study material was composed of cDNA or gDNA derived from T cells, B-cell-depleted T cells, or PBMCs. Where HLA class I and class II types were available, the types were taken from metadata supplied by the sample provider, not from assay-based typing. The dataset comprised deeply sampled blood TCRbeta repertoires from subjects exposed to, actively infected with, or recovered from COVID-19. The repertoires were made available in a free public database intended to serve as a resource for research on the immune response to SARS-CoV-2. Samples were obtained from the ongoing ImmuneRACE study (first 160 participants) and from some 1,300 subjects provided by 6 global collaborators. Study-wide findings and limitations: The amount of clinical and demographic metadata varied by source and participant and was provided uncurated.

In the prospective study, participants were about 18 to 95 years old, resided in 20 to 30 geographic areas of the United States, and were enrolled through a virtual design. To assign participants to cohorts, the prospective study relied on clinical history that participants themselves reported in a screening survey and a study questionnaire. Recovered participants in ImmuneRACE Cohort 3 were defined by two consecutive negative NP/OP PCR tests, clearance by a healthcare professional, or resolution of symptoms. In the prospective study, whole blood, serum and a nasopharyngeal or oropharyngeal swab were collected from each participant by mobile phlebotomists. Prospective study participants could optionally give additional blood draws and questionnaires over a roughly two-month period. Blood samples from the prospective study were shipped frozen or at room temperature prior to DNA extraction. The immunoSEQ Assay, a bias-controlled multiplex PCR, was used to amplify TCRbeta CDR3 regions from genomic DNA. As for the original processing: Nucleated cell counts per sample were estimated from amplification of reference gene primers within the assay. Sequence reads were collapsed and filtered to measure the absolute abundance of every unique TCRbeta CDR3 rearrangement. For each sample, productive Simpson clonality was calculated by taking the square root of Simpson's diversity index across productive rearrangements. The immuneACCESS repertoire file appears here via TCRdb, limited to in-frame rearrangements. These files lack a portion of the clones; in checked studies, under half of the deficit traces to unresolved V genes, and the cause of the others is not known. The DNA gave D and trimming, while V, J and clone size come from that table. The sample data list 170,000 or so clones, and about 88% of these were observed just once. The ten largest clonotypes hold roughly 8.9% of the sample.

The V and J ends are trimmed by 2 bases and 7 bases, leaving 9 bases between them. From cysteine to phenylalanine, the CDR3 is 14 amino acids long. Only the CDR3 DNA is retained, 42 bases long and in frame from the first base. CDR1 SGHAT and CDR2 FQNNGV are derived from the germline V gene. This clone was observed a few times. It has no known antigen specificity. Base-call qualities are not available, and no considerably larger clone is one nucleotide away. The sequence was obtained from a young woman who had recovered from COVID-19. Sequencing was done on a sample of PBMCs or T cells enriched from blood (not recorded which). The chain couples TRBV11-2 to TRBJ1-6; possibly the D gene is TRBD1, per 6 matching bases. The CDR3 amino acid sequence is: CASSLSGDNSPLHF. In nucleotide form, the sequence is TGTGCCAGCAGCTTATCAGGGGACAATTCACCCCTCCACTTT.